This passage covers 5 T cell receptor beta chains from one sample sequenced in a study of Tregs in tolerant kidney transplant recipients. Assay used: immunoSEQ multiplex PCR; TCRdb lists only in-frame clones, some missing. This sample yields 50,000 or so clones, of which about 91% are seen a single time; around 15% belongs to the top ten. Mixed chimerism was transient after nonmyeloablative marrow transplants from related graft donors. Sequences were derived from CD8+ T cells from blood (PBMCs), sampled 24 months after the transplant. These receptors all stem from a human patient who received a combined kidney and bone marrow transplant. The graft donor may be the source of some T cells.

V and J are TRBV7-6 and TRBJ2-7; D unresolved. V lost 5 bases to trimming and J lost 2 bases, with 13 bases between them. The CDR3 runs 14 residues. The germline V gene encodes CDR1 SGHVS and CDR2 FNYEAQ. CDR3 in amino acids: CASSPRVNPYEQYF. The CDR3 nucleotides read TGTGCCAGCAGCCCTCGGGTGAATCCCTACGAGCAGTACTTC.

V and J are TRBV6-1 and TRBJ1-1, with a tentative D call TRBD1 (6 bases). The CDR3 has 14 amino acids. Germline CDR1 MNHNS, CDR2 SASEGT. The V end lost 6 bases, the J end lost 1 base, and 12 bases lay between the germline ends. CDR3 region: CASREDSANTEAFF. DNA of the CDR3: TGTGCCAGCAGAGAGGACAGCGCGAACACTGAAGCTTTCTTT.

This chain links TRBV5-4 with TRBJ2-6; perhaps TRBD2 as D (5 bases). This CDR3 has 15 amino acids. V lost 2 bases, J lost 2 bases, and 8 bases lay in between. From germline, CDR1 is SGHNT and CDR2 YYREEE (reference sequence). The CDR3 spells CASSFRGAGANVLTF. CDR3 nucleotide sequence: TGTGCCAGCAGCTTTCGGGGTGCTGGGGCCAACGTCCTGACTTTC.

V gene TRBV27 combines with J gene TRBJ2-7; 10 bases line up with TRBD1. V was pared by 5 bases and J by 0 bases, with 1 base of the junction left unmatched. The germline V gene has CDR1 MNHEY and CDR2 SMNVEV (reference sequence). The CDR3 has 14 amino acids. CDR3 nucleotide sequence: TGTGCCAGCAGTCGGACAGGGGGCTCCTACGAGCAGTACTTC. Protein: CASSRTGGSYEQYF.

This chain connects TRBV7-8 to TRBJ2-5; the D is unclear. The tail of the sequence fits TRBJ2-7 better, so the J call may be wrong. The CDR3 is 13 amino acids. The germline gives CDR1 SGHVS, CDR2 FQNEAQ. This chain's CDR3 is CASSFTSLYEQYF. The CDR3 DNA sequence: TGTGCCAGCAGCTTTACCTCCCTTTACGAGCAGTACTTC.